Listed below are T cell receptor beta chains from one sample, sequenced in a study of blood T cell repertoires in COVID-19. The repertoire was sequenced with immunoSEQ multiplex PCR; TCRdb's copy has only in-frame clones and lacks some. The sample carries 25,000 to 35,000 clones, 84% recorded once. Sequenced material: peripheral blood. Receptors originate from a human donor in a cohort sampled during active COVID-19. The CDR3 runs from the conserved cysteine through the conserved F or W. Fields, in order: V gene, clone size, D gene, J gene, CDR3 DNA, CDR3 protein. The D gene is left open where the match is weak. Only part of the rows carry a size: once, few, many, or a class if the clone is expanded.

V gene: TRBV7-9
clone size: NA
D gene: NA
J gene: TRBJ2-5
CDR3 DNA: TGTGCCAGCAGCCAGGGGGGCGGGGAGACCCAGTACTTC
CDR3 protein: CASSQGGGETQYF

V gene: TRBV5-1
clone size: NA
D gene: NA
J gene: TRBJ2-1
CDR3 DNA: TGCGCCAGCAGCTTGGAGTCGGGTCGGAATGAGCAGTTCTTC
CDR3 protein: CASSLESGRNEQFF

V gene: TRBV18
clone size: NA
D gene: NA
J gene: TRBJ1-1
CDR3 DNA: TGTGCCAGCTCACCCGATACGGTGAACACTGAAGCTTTCTTT
CDR3 protein: CASSPDTVNTEAFF

V gene: TRBV6-5
clone size: NA
D gene: NA
J gene: TRBJ2-3
CDR3 DNA: TGTGCCGCCCAAGCGGAGAACACAGATACGCAGTATTTT
CDR3 protein: CAAQAENTDTQYF

V gene: TRBV28
clone size: NA
D gene: TRBD1
J gene: TRBJ2-7
CDR3 DNA: TGTGCCAGCTGGGACAGGATACACGAGCAGTACTTC
CDR3 protein: CASWDRIHEQYF

V gene: TRBV19
clone size: NA
D gene: NA
J gene: TRBJ2-6
CDR3 DNA: TGTGCCAGTACTGAGCGAGTCACGAACTCTGGGGCCAACGTCCTGACTTTC
CDR3 protein: CASTERVTNSGANVLTF

V gene: TRBV19
clone size: NA
D gene: TRBD2
J gene: TRBJ2-3
CDR3 DNA: TGTGCCAGTACCCCCTTCGGGGGGGCAGATACGCAGTATTTT
CDR3 protein: CASTPFGGADTQYF

V gene: TRBV13
clone size: NA
D gene: TRBD1
J gene: TRBJ2-3
CDR3 DNA: TGTGCCAGCAGCCCTCCACAGGGGGCGGGAGATACGCAGTATTTT
CDR3 protein: CASSPPQGAGDTQYF

V gene: TRBV29-1
clone size: once
D gene: TRBD1
J gene: TRBJ1-3
CDR3 DNA: TGCAGCGTGACCTACAGGGGTGAAGATCGATACACCATATATTTT
CDR3 protein: CSVTYRGEDRYTIYF

V gene: TRBV27
clone size: NA
D gene: TRBD1
J gene: TRBJ1-2
CDR3 DNA: TGTGCCAGCAGTCTAGACAGGGTTTCATTGAAGAACTATGGCTACACCTTC
CDR3 protein: CASSLDRVSLKNYGYTF

V gene: TRBV6-6
clone size: NA
D gene: TRBD2
J gene: TRBJ2-3
CDR3 DNA: TGTGCCAGCAGGAAACCGGGGGGGCGCACAGATACGCAGTATTTT
CDR3 protein: CASRKPGGRTDTQYF

V gene: TRBV19
clone size: NA
D gene: TRBD1
J gene: TRBJ2-7
CDR3 DNA: TGTGCCAGTAGTATGGTAACGCAGGGGGCGAGGGAGCAGTACTTC
CDR3 protein: CASSMVTQGAREQYF

V gene: TRBV4-2
clone size: few
D gene: TRBD1
J gene: TRBJ1-3
CDR3 DNA: TGTGCCAGCAGCCCCCGGGACAGGGGGCCTGGAAACACCATATATTTT
CDR3 protein: CASSPRDRGPGNTIYF

V gene: TRBV7-6
clone size: once
D gene: NA
J gene: TRBJ2-5
CDR3 DNA: TGTGCCAGCAGCTTAGAAGCGGACCTGTACCAAGAGACCCAGTACTTC
CDR3 protein: CASSLEADLYQETQYF

V gene: TRBV15
clone size: NA
D gene: TRBD1
J gene: TRBJ2-5
CDR3 DNA: TGTGCCACCAGCAGAGAGGACAGGGATGAGGAGACCCAGTACTTC
CDR3 protein: CATSREDRDEETQYF

V gene: TRBV29-1
clone size: NA
D gene: TRBD1
J gene: TRBJ1-1
CDR3 DNA: TGCAGCGTTCTCCCGGGACAGGGTAGGAGCACTGAAGCTTTCTTT
CDR3 protein: CSVLPGQGRSTEAFF

V gene: TRBV11-2
clone size: NA
D gene: NA
J gene: TRBJ2-1
CDR3 DNA: TGTGCCAGCAGCTTGTCCGCCTACAATGAGCAGTTCTTC
CDR3 protein: CASSLSAYNEQFF